Sequencing of this T cell receptor (beta chain) was carried out in a study of cytomegalovirus exposure and HLA in healthy donors. Across the study: An earlier analysis found under 130 million unique TCR beta sequences from roughly 170 million T cells. General study results and limits: V segments that were indistinguishable, TRBV6-2 and TRBV6-3 among them, were omitted from analysis.

There were likely unrecorded immune exposures, though donors were nominally healthy when sampled. As to this clone: Its specificity is not known.

V was pared by 1 base and J by 2 bases, with 5 bases between. Per germline, CDR1 SEHNR and CDR2 FQNEAQ (reference sequence). The CDR3 totals 13 residues. The PCR ran on 60 Vbeta and 13 Jbeta primers. Using immunoSEQ multiplex PCR, the repertoire was profiled, and TCRdb retains in-frame clones only, with some absent. The data show approximately 250,000 clones, approximately 85% seen once. Sample: PBMCs. This sequence originates from a girl aged 2 to 9 in good health and CMV-seronegative. The gene calls are TRBV7-9 and TRBJ1-2; D not certain. CDR3 in amino acids: CASSLELNYGYTF. The CDR3 bases are TGTGCCAGCAGCTTAGAACTGAACTATGGCTACACCTTC.